These 21 T cell receptor beta chains share one sample of origin, sequenced in a study of T cells in women clearing cervical HPV infection (dated 2018 in TCRdb). Preparation of the library involved the immunoSEQ multiplex PCR assay. TCRdb took this table from immuneACCESS and kept in-frame rearrangements with V and J called. Such tables lack part of the clones; where checked against another copy, unresolved V genes explain under half of the gap, and the rest is unexplained. The sample table on file contains about 20,000 clones. Together, the top ten hold roughly 4.6% of the sample. Sequencing was carried out using blood buffy coat. The receptors here all came from a woman aged 18 to 69 with a cervical HPV16 infection that either progressed to CIN3+ or cleared (not recorded which).

Concerning this clone: The CDR3 end lies 3 residues beyond the end of the read and is filled in from the germline J gene. The gene calls are TRBV5-1 and TRBJ2-2; TRBD1 agrees at 7 bases. J lost 1 base, V lost 0 bases, and 0 bases had no gene match. The CDR3 is made up of 15 amino acids. Germline V gives CDR1 SGHRS, CDR2 YFSETQ. The CDR3 loop reads CASSLGTGNTGELFF. The CDR3 DNA, read in part, is TGCGCCAGCAGCTTGGGGACAGGGAACACCGGGGAG.

About this clone: The read halts 3 residues ahead of the CDR3 end, with the missing end drawn from the germline J gene. This chain links TRBV2 with TRBJ2-3, with 10 positions matching TRBD2. Trimming removed 6 bases from V and 2 bases from J; junction bases left unmatched: 11. Germline V lookup: CDR1 SNHLY, CDR2 FYNNEI. The CDR3 length is 17 residues. CDR3 region: CASSYTSSGGLTDTQYF. The CDR3 bases that were read are TGTGCCAGCAGCTACACCTCTAGCGGGGGCCTCACAGATACG.

Of note for this clone: The observed sequence ends 3 residues before the CDR3 terminus, with the missing tail filled in from the germline J gene. The rearrangement joins TRBV18 to TRBJ2-3; perhaps TRBD2 as D (7 bases). Looked up from germline, CDR1 is KGHSH and CDR2 is LQKENI. V was cut by 2 bases and J by 0 bases, with 9 bases left in between. The CDR3 length is 15 residues. The CDR3 protein is CASSPRGGSTDTQYF. The CDR3 bases that were read are TGTGCCAGCTCACCAAGGGGGGGGAGCACAGATACG.

The covered CDR3 bases are TGTGCCAGTAATATTAGAGGGTTATACAATGAG. Protein: CASNIRGLYNE. The complete CDR3 sequence is CASNIRGLYNEQFF. The chain links TRBV19 to TRBJ2-1; weak D call: TRBD2 (5 bases). Read data end 3 residues before the CDR3 end; the end is taken from the germline J gene. The CDR3 is 14 amino acids. Germline values: CDR1 LNHDA, CDR2 SQIVND (reference sequence). Trimming removed 7 bases at V and 4 bases at J, with 14 bases between.

Of note for this clone: The read comes to an end 3 residues before the CDR3 does, leaving the germline J gene to fill in the end. The rearrangement joins TRBV19 to TRBJ1-1; D might be TRBD1 (6 bases). The CDR3 is made up of 17 amino acids. CDR1 is LNHDA and CDR2 is SQIVND in the germline V gene (reference sequence). V lost 8 bases and J lost 4, with 26 bases in between. CDR3 loop: CASGSSFRGGLLTEAFF. The covered CDR3 bases are TGTGCCAGTGGTTCCTCCTTTAGGGGGGGTCTCCTCACTGAA.

A word on this clone: The read gets to within 3 residues of the CDR3 end, and the germline J gene fills in the rest. This chain joins TRBV19 and TRBJ2-4; possible D gene TRBD2, 6 bases. Germline V gives CDR1 LNHDA, CDR2 SQIVND (reference sequence). This CDR3 region has 12 residues. CDR3 DNA, as far as it was read: TGTGCCAGTACCACTCGGGGGACCGGT. Protein sequence: CASTTRGTG. The entire CDR3 sequence reads CASTTRGTGQYF.

A word on this clone: The CDR3 goes on 3 residues after the read ends, and that part is filled in from the germline J gene. The chain couples TRBV5-4 to TRBJ1-1; D might be TRBD1 (6 bases). Trimming stripped 4 bases from V and 3 bases from J, with 16 bases between. The CDR3 is made up of 15 amino acids. Germline assignment: CDR1 SGHNT and CDR2 YYREEE (reference sequence). Partial CDR3 DNA: TGTGCCAGCAGCGCGGGGGGCAGGGGCTACACTGAA. This sequence encodes CASSAGGRGYTE. The complete CDR3 reads CASSAGGRGYTEAFF. The variable domain in full, with the rest retrieved from reference TRBV5-4 and TRBJ1-1, is ETGVTQSPTHLIKTRGQQVTLRCSSQSGHNTVSWYQQALGQGPQFIFQYYREEENGRGNFPPRFSGLQFPNYSSELNVNALELDDSALYLCASSAGGRGYTEAFFGQGTRLTVV.

Concerning this clone itself: The CDR3 end is not reached by the read, which stops 3 residues before it; the germline J gene fills it in. The chain is built from TRBV20-1 and TRBJ2-2; 9 bases match TRBD1. CDR1 DFQATT and CDR2 SNEGSKA come from the germline V gene (reference sequence). CDR3 length: 15 residues. Trimming cost V 3 bases and J 7 bases; bases outside gene matches: 9. The CDR3 protein is CSARPGQGGIGELFF. The sequenced CDR3 bases are TGCAGTGCTAGGCCGGGACAGGGTGGGATCGGGGAG.

With regard to this clone: The read ends 3 residues shy of where the CDR3 ends; the end is completed using the germline J gene. The chain combines TRBV6-1 with TRBJ2-3, with D tentatively TRBD2 (6 bases). The V end was cut by 2 bases, the J end by 3 bases, with 15 bases between. This CDR3 contains 16 residues. Germline V CDR1 and CDR2: MNHNS, SASEGT. The CDR3 loop reads CASSEFRLGETDTQYF. The covered CDR3 bases are TGTGCCAGCAGTGAATTTAGACTAGGGGAGACAGATACG.

Concerning this clone: Read coverage stops 3 residues before the CDR3 terminus; the germline J gene supplies the remainder. This chain links TRBV6-4 with TRBJ2-2; D is perhaps TRBD1 (7 bases). The CDR3 has 13 amino acids. Looked up from germline, CDR1 is MRHNA and CDR2 is SNTAGT. Trimming removed 10 bases from V and 6 bases from J, with 15 bases in between. CDR3 amino acids: CATRQGGAGELFF. The part of the CDR3 DNA that was read is TGTGCCACAAGACAGGGAGGAGCCGGGGAG.

Comment on this clone: With the read ending 3 residues before the CDR3 end, the germline J gene is used to fill in that end. This rearrangement joins TRBV7-9 to TRBJ1-1; D perhaps matches TRBD1 (6 bases). Germline values: CDR1 SEHNR, CDR2 FQNEAQ (reference sequence). The CDR3 has 14 amino acids. Trimming took off 3 bases at V and 0 bases at J, with 8 bases between the two ends. The sequenced CDR3 bases are TGTGCCAGCAGCTTGGACAGCATGAACACTGAA. This gives the protein CASSLDSMNTE. The whole CDR3 is CASSLDSMNTEAFF.

In the case of this clone: Read coverage stops 3 residues before the CDR3 terminus; the germline J gene supplies the remainder. The rearrangement joins TRBV29-1 to TRBJ2-7; tentative D call: TRBD1 (6 bases). Germline lookup yields CDR1 SQVTM and CDR2 ANQGSEA. The CDR3 has 11 residues. V was pared by 5 bases and J by 4 bases, with 9 bases between. The sequenced part of the CDR3 DNA is TGCAGCGTTCAACAGGGATACGAG. Translating it yields CSVQQGYE. The CDR3 reads in full as CSVQQGYEQYF.

About this clone itself: With the read ending 3 residues before the CDR3 end, the germline J gene is used to fill in that end. The rearrangement uses TRBV5-1 and TRBJ2-7; 7 bases align to TRBD1. Germline loops: CDR1 SGHRS, CDR2 YFSETQ. The J segment lost 6 bases and the V segment lost 3 bases, leaving 15 bases of the junction unmatched. The CDR3 totals 16 residues. Incomplete CDR3 DNA: TGCGCCAGCAGCTACAGAAAGGACAGGTCAACGCCCGAG. Protein sequence: CASSYRKDRSTPE. The entire CDR3 reads CASSYRKDRSTPEQYF.

As to this clone: The CDR3 end falls 3 residues outside the read, so it is completed with the germline J gene. The chain carries TRBV6-2 or TRBV6-3 and TRBJ1-5; D might be TRBD1 (6 bases). Germline V gene lookup returns CDR1 MNHEY and CDR2 SVGEGT. The CDR3 runs 14 residues. V was shortened by 6 bases and J by 5 bases, with 14 bases between the two germline ends. The CDR3 loop reads CASSRGTSYQPQHF. The covered CDR3 bases are TGTGCCAGCAGCCGAGGGACAAGTTATCAGCCC.

As concerns this clone: The read terminates 3 residues ahead of where the CDR3 ends, so the germline J gene completes it. The chain carries TRBV7-9 and TRBJ2-1, with 7 bases aligning to TRBD1. The germline V gene encodes CDR1 SEHNR and CDR2 FQNEAQ (reference sequence). V lost 3 bases, J lost 5 bases, and 7 bases stayed unmatched. The CDR3 runs to 15 residues. The CDR3 spells CASSFYTGDNNEQFF. The CDR3 bases that were read are TGTGCCAGCAGCTTCTATACAGGGGATAACAATGAG.

Comments on this clone: The CDR3 goes on 3 residues after the read ends, and that part is filled in from the germline J gene. This chain joins TRBV19 and TRBJ2-3; 10 bases agree with TRBD2. Trimming at V came to 1 base and at J to 0 bases, leaving 4 bases not matched to a gene. CDR1 and CDR2 (germline): LNHDA, SQIVND (reference sequence). The CDR3 is made up of 17 amino acids. This CDR3 reads CASSIVLAGASTDTQYF. CDR3 DNA (partial): TGTGCCAGTAGTATAGTGCTAGCGGGGGCCAGCACAGATACG. The entire variable domain, with the rest obtained from reference TRBV19 and TRBJ2-3, is as follows: DGGITQSPKYLFRKEGQNVTLSCEQNLNHDAMYWYRQDPGQGLRLIYYSQIVNDFQKGDIAEGYSVSREKKESFPLTVTSAQKNPTAFYLCASSIVLAGASTDTQYFGPGTRLTVL.

The sequenced CDR3 bases are TGTGCCAGCAGCGCCTCCGAAAAATACAATGAC. Amino acids: CASSASEKYND. The complete CDR3 reads CASSASEKYNDYTF. The V and J genes are TRBV7-9 and TRBJ1-2, with D unresolved. The CDR3 is cut off 3 residues early in the read; its end comes from the germline J gene. CDR3 length: 14 amino acids. Germline values: CDR1 SEHNR, CDR2 FQNEAQ (reference sequence).

In the case of this clone: The CDR3 goes on 3 residues after the read ends, and that part is filled in from the germline J gene. The gene calls are TRBV2 and TRBJ1-2; TRBD1 might be the D (5 bases). CDR3 length: 15 residues. Trimming took off 4 bases at V and 4 bases at J, with 16 bases between the two ends. The germline V gene encodes CDR1 SNHLY and CDR2 FYNNEI. Incomplete CDR3 DNA: TGTGCCAGCAGTGGTGACAGATCTACGGCCTATGGC. Protein product: CASSGDRSTAYG. The full CDR3 reads CASSGDRSTAYGYTF.

Remarks on this clone: The read stops 3 residues short of the end of the CDR3; the missing end is completed from the germline J gene. V usage is TRBV5-1 and J usage is TRBJ2-1, with 9 bases identical to TRBD2. V shed 4 bases, J shed 2 bases, and the junction held 4 bases outside the gene matches. The CDR3 totals 15 residues. Germline CDR1 and CDR2: SGHRS and YFSETQ. The CDR3 loop is CASSVAGGPYNEQFF. The CDR3 DNA, read in part, is TGCGCCAGCAGCGTTGCGGGGGGGCCCTACAATGAG.

With respect to this clone: The read finishes 3 residues shy of the CDR3 end, and the germline J gene is used to complete it. The chain combines TRBV18 with TRBJ1-3, with D possibly TRBD1 on 5 matching bases. CDR3 length: 17 residues. V lost 6 bases and J lost 0, with 18 bases in between. The V gene's germline CDR1 is KGHSH and CDR2 LQKENI. The CDR3 reads CASSPWVGPYSGNTIYF. The covered CDR3 bases are TGTGCCAGCTCTCCCTGGGTGGGGCCGTACTCTGGAAACACC.

On this clone: The observed sequence ends 3 residues before the CDR3 terminus, with the missing tail filled in from the germline J gene. The J gene is TRBJ1-2, the V gene TRBV6-1, with a weak D call TRBD1 (6 bases). CDR1 and CDR2 (germline): MNHNS, SASEGT. This CDR3 has 13 residues. The sequenced CDR3 bases are TGTGCCAGCAGTGAAGGGACAGACGACAGC. It translates to CASSEGTDDS. The whole CDR3 protein reads CASSEGTDDSYTF.